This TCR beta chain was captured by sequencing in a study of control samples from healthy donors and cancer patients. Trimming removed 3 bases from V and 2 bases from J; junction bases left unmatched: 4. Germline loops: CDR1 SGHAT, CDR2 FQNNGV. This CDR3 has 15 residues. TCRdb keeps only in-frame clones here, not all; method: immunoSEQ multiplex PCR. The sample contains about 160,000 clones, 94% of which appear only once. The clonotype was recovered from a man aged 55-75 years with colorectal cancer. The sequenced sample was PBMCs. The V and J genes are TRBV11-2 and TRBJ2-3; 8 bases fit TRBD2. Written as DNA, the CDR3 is TGTGCCAGCAGCTTGTTAGCGGGGCCCACAGATACGCAGTATTTT. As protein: CASSLLAGPTDTQYF.